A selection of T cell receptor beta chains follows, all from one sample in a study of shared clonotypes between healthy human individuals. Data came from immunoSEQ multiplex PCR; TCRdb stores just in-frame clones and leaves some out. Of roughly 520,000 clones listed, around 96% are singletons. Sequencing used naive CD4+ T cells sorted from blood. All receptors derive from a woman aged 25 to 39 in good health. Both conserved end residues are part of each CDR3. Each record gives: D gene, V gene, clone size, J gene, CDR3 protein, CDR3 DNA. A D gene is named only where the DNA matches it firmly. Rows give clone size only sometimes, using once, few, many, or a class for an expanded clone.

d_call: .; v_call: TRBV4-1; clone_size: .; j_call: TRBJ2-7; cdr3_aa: CASSQTKVSYEQYF; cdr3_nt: TGCGCCAGCAGCCAAACTAAAGTCTCCTACGAGCAGTACTTC
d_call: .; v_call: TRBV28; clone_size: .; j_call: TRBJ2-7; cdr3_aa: CASTQGGRSSYEQYF; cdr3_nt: TGTGCCAGCACCCAGGGGGGGAGGAGCTCCTACGAGCAGTACTTC
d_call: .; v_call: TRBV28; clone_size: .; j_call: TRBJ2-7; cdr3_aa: CATSTTLPYEQYF; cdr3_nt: TGTGCCACCTCCACCACATTACCCTACGAGCAGTACTTC
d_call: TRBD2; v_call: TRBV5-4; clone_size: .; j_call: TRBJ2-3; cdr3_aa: CASSIGLAGTDTQYF; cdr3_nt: TGTGCCAGCAGCATCGGACTAGCGGGCACAGATACGCAGTATTTT
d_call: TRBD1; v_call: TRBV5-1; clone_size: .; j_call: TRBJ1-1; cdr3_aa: CASSLVAGGTDTEAFF; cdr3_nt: TGCGCCAGCAGCTTGGTGGCAGGGGGTACTGACACTGAAGCTTTCTTT
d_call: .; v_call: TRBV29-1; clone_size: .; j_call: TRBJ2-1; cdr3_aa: CSVEDLGQTKQFF; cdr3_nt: TGCAGCGTTGAAGATCTGGGCCAAACGAAGCAGTTCTTC
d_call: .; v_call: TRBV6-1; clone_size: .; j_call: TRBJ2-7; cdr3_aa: CASVEGNSYEQYF; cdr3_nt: TGTGCCAGCGTAGAGGGGAACTCCTACGAGCAGTACTTC
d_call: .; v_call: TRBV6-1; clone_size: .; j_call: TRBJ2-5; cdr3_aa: CASSRLGQETQYF; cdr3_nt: TGTGCCAGCAGTCGACTAGGGCAAGAGACCCAGTACTTC
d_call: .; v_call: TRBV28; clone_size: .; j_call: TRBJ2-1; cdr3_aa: CASSWGTGVYNEQFF; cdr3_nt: TGTGCCAGCAGTTGGGGGACTGGAGTATACAATGAGCAGTTCTTC
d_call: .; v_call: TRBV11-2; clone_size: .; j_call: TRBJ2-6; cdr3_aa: CASSLGPRLISGANVLTF; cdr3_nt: TGTGCCAGCAGCTTAGGTCCTAGGTTAATCTCTGGGGCCAACGTCCTGACTTTC
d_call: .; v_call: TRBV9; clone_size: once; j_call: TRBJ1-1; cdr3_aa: CASSVTQADPEAFF; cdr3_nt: TGTGCCAGCAGCGTGACACAAGCCGACCCTGAAGCTTTCTTT
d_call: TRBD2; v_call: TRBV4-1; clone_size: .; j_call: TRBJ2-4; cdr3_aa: CASSRGLAGESKTKNIQYF; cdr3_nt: TGCGCCAGCAGCCGCGGACTAGCGGGAGAGAGTAAGACCAAAAACATTCAGTACTTC
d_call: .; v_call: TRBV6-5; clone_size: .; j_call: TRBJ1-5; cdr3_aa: CASSPQGGQPQHF; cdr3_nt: TGTGCCAGCAGTCCGCAGGGTGGCCAGCCCCAGCATTTT
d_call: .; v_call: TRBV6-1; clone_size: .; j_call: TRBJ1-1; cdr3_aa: CASRKGRITEAFF; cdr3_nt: TGTGCCAGCAGGAAGGGAAGGATCACTGAAGCTTTCTTT
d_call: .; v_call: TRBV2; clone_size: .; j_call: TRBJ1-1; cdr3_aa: CASLQAMNTEAFF; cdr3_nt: TGTGCCAGCCTACAGGCCATGAACACTGAAGCTTTCTTT
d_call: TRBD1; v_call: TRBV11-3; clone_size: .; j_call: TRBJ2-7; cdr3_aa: CASSLGLGTGAYEQYF; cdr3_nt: TGTGCCAGCAGCTTAGGCCTTGGGACAGGGGCCTACGAGCAGTACTTC
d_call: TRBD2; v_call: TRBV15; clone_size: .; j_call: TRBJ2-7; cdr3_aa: CATRTLAGGPYEQYF; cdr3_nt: TGTGCCACCAGAACCCTAGCGGGAGGGCCTTACGAGCAGTACTTC
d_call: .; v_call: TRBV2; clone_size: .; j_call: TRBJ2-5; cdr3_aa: CASSDQGLSETQYF; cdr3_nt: TGTGCCAGCAGTGACCAGGGGTTATCAGAGACCCAGTACTTC
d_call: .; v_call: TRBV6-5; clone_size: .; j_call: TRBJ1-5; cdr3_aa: CASSSVGQPQHF; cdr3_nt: TGTGCCAGCAGTTCCGTGGGTCAACCCCAGCATTTT
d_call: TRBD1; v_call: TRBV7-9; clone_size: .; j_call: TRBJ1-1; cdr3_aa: CASSLLFQGAWDTEAFF; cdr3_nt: TGTGCCAGCAGCTTACTTTTCCAGGGGGCTTGGGACACTGAAGCTTTCTTT
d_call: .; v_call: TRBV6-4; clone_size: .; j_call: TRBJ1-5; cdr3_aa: CASSHQFSNQPQHF; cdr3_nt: TGTGCCAGCTCACACCAATTTAGCAATCAGCCCCAGCATTTT
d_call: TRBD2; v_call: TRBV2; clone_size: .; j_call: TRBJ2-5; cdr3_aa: CASSRRGDYNQETQYF; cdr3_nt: TGTGCCAGCAGCCGGCGGGGGGACTACAATCAAGAGACCCAGTACTTC
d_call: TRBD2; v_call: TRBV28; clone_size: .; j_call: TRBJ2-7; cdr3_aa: CASTTSGRTTYEQYF; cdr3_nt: TGTGCCAGCACGACTAGCGGGAGGACTACCTACGAGCAGTACTTC
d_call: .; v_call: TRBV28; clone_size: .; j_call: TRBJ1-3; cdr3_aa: CASKFVASSSGNTIYF; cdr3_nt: TGTGCCAGCAAGTTCGTGGCCTCGAGCTCTGGAAACACCATATATTTT
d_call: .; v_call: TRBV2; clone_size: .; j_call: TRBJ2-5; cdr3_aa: CASSELWLQYF; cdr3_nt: TGTGCCAGCAGTGAATTGTGGTTGCAGTACTTC
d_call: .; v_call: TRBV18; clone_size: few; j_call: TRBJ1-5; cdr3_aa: CASSPRQGNQPQHF; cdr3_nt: TGTGCCAGCTCACCGCGGCAGGGTAATCAGCCCCAGCATTTT
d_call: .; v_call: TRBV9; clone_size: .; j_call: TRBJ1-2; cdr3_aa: CASRGGSYGYTF; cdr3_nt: TGTGCCAGCAGGGGGGGCAGCTATGGCTACACCTTC
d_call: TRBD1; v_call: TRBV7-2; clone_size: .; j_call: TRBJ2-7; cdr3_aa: CASSLRTGSAEQYF; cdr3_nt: TGTGCCAGCAGCCTTCGGACAGGGTCCGCCGAGCAGTACTTC
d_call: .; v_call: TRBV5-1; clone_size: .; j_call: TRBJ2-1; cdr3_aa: CASGRGYNEQFF; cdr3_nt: TGCGCCAGCGGGCGCGGGTACAATGAGCAGTTCTTC
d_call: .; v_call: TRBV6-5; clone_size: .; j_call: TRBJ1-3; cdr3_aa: CASSYSLLRADTIYF; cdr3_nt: TGTGCCAGCAGTTACTCCCTTCTCAGGGCGGACACCATATATTTT
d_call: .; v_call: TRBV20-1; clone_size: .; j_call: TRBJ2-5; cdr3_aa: CSAKRQETQYF; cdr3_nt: TGCAGTGCAAAACGGCAAGAGACCCAGTACTTC
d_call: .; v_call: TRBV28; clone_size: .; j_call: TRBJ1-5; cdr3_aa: CASSLSAGPSHQPQHF; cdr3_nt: TGTGCCAGCAGTTTATCTGCAGGGCCCTCCCATCAGCCCCAGCATTTT
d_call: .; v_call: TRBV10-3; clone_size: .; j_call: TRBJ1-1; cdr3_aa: CAIRNRDEAFF; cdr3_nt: TGTGCCATCAGGAACAGGGACGAAGCTTTCTTT
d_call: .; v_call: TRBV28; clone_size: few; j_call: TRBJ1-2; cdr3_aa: CASSLSLVVNYGYTF; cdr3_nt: TGTGCCAGCAGTTTATCTCTCGTGGTGAACTATGGCTACACCTTC
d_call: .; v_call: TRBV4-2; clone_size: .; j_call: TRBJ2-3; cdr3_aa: CASSQESGSETDTQYF; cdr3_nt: TGTGCCAGCAGCCAAGAAAGTGGTAGCGAGACAGATACGCAGTATTTT
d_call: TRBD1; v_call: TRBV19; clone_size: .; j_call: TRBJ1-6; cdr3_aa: CASSMGTAGDSPLHF; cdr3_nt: TGTGCCAGTAGTATGGGGACAGCAGGAGATTCACCCCTCCACTTT
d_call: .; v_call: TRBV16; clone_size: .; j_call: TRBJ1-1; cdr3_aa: CASSLQTGNTEAFF; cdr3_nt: TGTGCCAGCAGCTTACAAACGGGGAACACTGAAGCTTTCTTT
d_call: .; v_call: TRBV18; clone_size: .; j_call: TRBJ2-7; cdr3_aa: CASSPRGQGSYEQYF; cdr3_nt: TGTGCCAGCTCACCACGAGGTCAAGGTTCCTACGAGCAGTACTTC
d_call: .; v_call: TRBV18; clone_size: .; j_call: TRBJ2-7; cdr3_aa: CASSPPRGPTGDEQYF; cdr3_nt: TGTGCCAGCTCACCACCCCGGGGGCCGACAGGAGACGAGCAGTACTTC
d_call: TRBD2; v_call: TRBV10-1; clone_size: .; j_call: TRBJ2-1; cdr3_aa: CASSVGLAGGDNEQFF; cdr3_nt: TGCGCCAGCAGTGTGGGACTAGCGGGAGGTGACAATGAGCAGTTCTTC
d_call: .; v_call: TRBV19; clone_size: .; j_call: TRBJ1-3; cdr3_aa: CASSIPETGNTIYF; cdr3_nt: TGTGCCAGTAGTATACCGGAGACTGGAAACACCATATATTTT
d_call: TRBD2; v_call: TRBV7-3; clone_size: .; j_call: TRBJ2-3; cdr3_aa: CASSQRESDTQYF; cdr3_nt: TGTGCCAGCAGCCAGCGGGAGTCCGATACGCAGTATTTT
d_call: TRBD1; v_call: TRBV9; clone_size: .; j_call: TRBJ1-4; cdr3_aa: CASSASSRGQNEKLFF; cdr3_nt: TGTGCCAGCAGCGCAAGCTCCAGGGGGCAGAATGAAAAACTGTTTTTT
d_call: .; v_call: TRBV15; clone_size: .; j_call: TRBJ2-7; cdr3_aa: CATSSGGDTYEQYF; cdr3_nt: TGTGCCACCAGCAGTGGGGGTGATACCTACGAGCAGTACTTC
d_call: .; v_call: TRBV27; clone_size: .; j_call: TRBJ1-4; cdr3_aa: CASREGHPATNEKLFF; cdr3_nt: TGTGCCAGCAGGGAGGGACATCCGGCAACTAATGAAAAACTGTTTTTT
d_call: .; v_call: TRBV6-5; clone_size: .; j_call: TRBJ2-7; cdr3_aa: CASSYSRFSYEQYF; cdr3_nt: TGTGCCAGCAGTTACAGTCGGTTCTCCTACGAGCAGTACTTC
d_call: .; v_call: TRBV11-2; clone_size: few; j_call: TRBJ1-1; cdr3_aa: CASSLASGTEAFF; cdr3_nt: TGTGCCAGCAGCTTAGCGTCGGGGACTGAAGCTTTCTTT
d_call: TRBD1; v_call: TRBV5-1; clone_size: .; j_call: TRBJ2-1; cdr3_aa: CASSLVGWTGSYNEQFF; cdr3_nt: TGCGCCAGCAGCTTGGTTGGATGGACAGGCTCCTACAATGAGCAGTTCTTC
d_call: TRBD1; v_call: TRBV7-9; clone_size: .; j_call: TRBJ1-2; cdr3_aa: CASSPRGQGMILANYGYTF; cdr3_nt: TGTGCCAGCAGCCCACGGGGACAGGGAATGATCTTAGCTAACTATGGCTACACCTTC
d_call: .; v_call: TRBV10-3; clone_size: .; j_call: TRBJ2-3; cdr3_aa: CAISELGVARITDTQYF; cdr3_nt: TGTGCCATCAGTGAGTTGGGTGTTGCGCGGATCACAGATACGCAGTATTTT
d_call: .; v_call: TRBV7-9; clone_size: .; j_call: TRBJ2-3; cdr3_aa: CASRGLGTDTQYF; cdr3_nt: TGTGCCAGCAGGGGGCTCGGCACAGATACGCAGTATTTT
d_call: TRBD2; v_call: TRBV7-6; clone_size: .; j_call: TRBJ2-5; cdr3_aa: CASSLFGGRAGETQYF; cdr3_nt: TGTGCCAGCAGCTTATTTGGCGGGAGGGCCGGGGAGACCCAGTACTTC
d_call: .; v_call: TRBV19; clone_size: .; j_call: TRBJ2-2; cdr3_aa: CASSPVVKRSGELFF; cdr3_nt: TGTGCCAGTAGTCCCGTTGTAAAGCGATCCGGGGAGCTGTTTTTT
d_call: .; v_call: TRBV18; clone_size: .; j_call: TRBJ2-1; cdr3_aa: CASSPPGSREVDEQFF; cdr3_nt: TGTGCCAGCTCACCGCCGGGGAGCAGGGAAGTGGATGAGCAGTTCTTC
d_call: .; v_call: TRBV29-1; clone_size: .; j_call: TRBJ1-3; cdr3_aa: CSATIGPGNTIYF; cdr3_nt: TGCAGCGCCACCATCGGGCCTGGAAACACCATATATTTT